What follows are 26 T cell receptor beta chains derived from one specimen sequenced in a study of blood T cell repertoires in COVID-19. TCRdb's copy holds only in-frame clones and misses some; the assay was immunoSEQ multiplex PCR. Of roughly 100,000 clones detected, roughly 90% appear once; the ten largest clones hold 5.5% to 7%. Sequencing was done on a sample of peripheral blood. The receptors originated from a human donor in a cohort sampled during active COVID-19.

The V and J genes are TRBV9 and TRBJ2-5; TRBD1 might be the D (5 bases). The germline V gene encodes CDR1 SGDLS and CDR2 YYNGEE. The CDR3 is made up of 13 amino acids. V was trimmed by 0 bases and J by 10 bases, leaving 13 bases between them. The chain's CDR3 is CASSVGVQGGQYF. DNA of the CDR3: TGTGCCAGCAGCGTAGGTGTTCAGGGCGGCCAGTACTTC.

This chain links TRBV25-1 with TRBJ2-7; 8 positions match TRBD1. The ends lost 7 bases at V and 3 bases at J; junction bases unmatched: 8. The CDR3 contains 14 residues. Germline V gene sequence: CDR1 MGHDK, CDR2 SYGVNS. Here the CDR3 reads CASKESGGGYEQYF. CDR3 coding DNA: TGTGCCAGCAAAGAATCAGGGGGCGGCTACGAGCAGTACTTC.

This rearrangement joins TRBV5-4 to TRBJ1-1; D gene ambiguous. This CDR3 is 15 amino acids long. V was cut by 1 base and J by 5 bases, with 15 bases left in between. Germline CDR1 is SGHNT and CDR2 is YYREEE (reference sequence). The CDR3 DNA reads TGTGCCAGCAGCTTGACGGGAGGAGGAGGAACTGAAGCTTTCTTT. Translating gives CASSLTGGGGTEAFF.

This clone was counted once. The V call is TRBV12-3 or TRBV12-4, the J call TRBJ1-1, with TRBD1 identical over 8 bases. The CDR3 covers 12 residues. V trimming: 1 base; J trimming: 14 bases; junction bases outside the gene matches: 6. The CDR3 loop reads CASSLGGQERFF. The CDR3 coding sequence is TGTGCCAGCAGTTTAGGGGGACAGGAAAGATTCTTT.

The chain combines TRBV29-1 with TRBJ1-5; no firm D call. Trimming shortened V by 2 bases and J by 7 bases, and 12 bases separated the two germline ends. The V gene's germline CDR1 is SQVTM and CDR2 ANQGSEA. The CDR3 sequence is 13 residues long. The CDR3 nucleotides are TGCAGCGTTGAATTGGAAAACGGGCAGCCCCAGCATTTT. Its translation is CSVELENGQPQHF.

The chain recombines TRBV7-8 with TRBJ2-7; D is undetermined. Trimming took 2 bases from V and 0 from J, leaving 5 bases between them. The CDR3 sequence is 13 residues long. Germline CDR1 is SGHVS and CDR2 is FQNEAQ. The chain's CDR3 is CASSLRVSYEQYF. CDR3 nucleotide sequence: TGTGCCAGCAGCTTAAGAGTCTCCTACGAGCAGTACTTC.

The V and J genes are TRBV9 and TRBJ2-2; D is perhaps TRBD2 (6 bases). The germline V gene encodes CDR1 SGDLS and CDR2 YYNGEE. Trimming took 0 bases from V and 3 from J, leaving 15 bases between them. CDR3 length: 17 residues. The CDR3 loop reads CASSVAPRLGDTGELFF. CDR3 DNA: TGTGCCAGCAGCGTAGCTCCCCGACTAGGGGACACCGGGGAGCTGTTTTTT. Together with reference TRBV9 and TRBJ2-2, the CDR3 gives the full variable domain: DSGVTQTPKHLITATGQRVTLRCSPRSGDLSVYWYQQSLDQGLQFLIQYYNGEERAKGNILERFSAQQFPDLHSELNLSSLELGDSALYFCASSVAPRLGDTGELFFGEGSRLTVL.

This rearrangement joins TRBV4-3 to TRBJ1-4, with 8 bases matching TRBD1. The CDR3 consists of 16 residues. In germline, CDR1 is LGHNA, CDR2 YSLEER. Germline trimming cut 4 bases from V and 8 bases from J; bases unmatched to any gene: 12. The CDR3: CASSRALTGVKEKLFF. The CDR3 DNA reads TGCGCCAGCAGCCGAGCGCTGACAGGGGTCAAAGAAAAACTGTTTTTT.

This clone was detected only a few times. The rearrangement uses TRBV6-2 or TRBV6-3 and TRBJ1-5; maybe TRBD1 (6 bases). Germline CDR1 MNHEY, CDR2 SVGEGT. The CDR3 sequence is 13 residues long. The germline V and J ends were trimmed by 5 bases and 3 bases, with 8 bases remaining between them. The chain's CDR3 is CASSQGPNQPQHF. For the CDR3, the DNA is TGTGCCAGCAGTCAGGGGCCCAATCAGCCCCAGCATTTT.

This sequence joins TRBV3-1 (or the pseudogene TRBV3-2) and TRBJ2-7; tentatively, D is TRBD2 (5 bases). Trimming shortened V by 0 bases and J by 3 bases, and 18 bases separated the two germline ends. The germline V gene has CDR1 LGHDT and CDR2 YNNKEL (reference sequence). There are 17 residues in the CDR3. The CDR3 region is CASSQDWTTLGDYEQYF. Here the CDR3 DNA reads TGTGCCAGCAGCCAAGATTGGACGACTCTGGGAGACTACGAGCAGTACTTC.

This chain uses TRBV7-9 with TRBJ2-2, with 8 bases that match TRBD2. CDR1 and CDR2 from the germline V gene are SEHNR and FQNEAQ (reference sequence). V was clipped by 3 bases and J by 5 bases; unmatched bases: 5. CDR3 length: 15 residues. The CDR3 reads CASSFSGGGTGELFF. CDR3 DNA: TGTGCCAGCAGCTTTTCTGGCGGGGGGACCGGGGAGCTGTTTTTT.

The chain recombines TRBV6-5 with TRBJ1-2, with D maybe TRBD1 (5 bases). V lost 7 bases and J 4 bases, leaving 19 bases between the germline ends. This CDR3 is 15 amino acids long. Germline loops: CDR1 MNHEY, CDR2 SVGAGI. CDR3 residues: CASTRSGDQGYGYTF. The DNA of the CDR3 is TGTGCCAGCACCCGATCGGGGGATCAGGGCTATGGCTACACCTTC.

CDR3 sequence: CSAGSVNEQFF. The CDR3 nucleotides read TGCAGCGCCGGGTCTGTGAATGAGCAGTTCTTC. The chain links TRBV20-1 to TRBJ2-1; D unresolved. Germline CDR1 and CDR2: DFQATT and SNEGSKA (reference sequence). This CDR3 comprises 11 residues.

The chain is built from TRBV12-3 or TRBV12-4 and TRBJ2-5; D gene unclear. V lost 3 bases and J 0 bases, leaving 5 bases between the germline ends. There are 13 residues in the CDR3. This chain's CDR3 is CASSFEDQETQYF. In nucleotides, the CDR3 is TGTGCCAGCAGTTTTGAGGACCAAGAGACCCAGTACTTC.

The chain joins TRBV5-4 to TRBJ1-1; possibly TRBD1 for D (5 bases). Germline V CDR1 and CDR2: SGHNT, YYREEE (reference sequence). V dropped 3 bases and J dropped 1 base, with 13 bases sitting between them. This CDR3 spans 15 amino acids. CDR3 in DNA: TGTGCCAGCAGCTCTTCTACAACAGGGAACACTGAAGCTTTCTTT. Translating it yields CASSSSTTGNTEAFF.

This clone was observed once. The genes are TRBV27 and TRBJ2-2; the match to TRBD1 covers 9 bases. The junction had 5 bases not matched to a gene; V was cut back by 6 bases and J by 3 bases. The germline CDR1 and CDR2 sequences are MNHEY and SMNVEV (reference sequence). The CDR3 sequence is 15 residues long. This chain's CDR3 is CASSDRDRDTGELFF. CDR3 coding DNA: TGTGCCAGCAGCGACCGGGACAGGGACACCGGGGAGCTGTTTTTT.

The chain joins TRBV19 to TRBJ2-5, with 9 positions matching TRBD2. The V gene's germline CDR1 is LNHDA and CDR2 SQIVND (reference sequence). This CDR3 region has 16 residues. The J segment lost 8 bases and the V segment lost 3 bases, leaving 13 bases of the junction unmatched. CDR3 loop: CASSIIAGASQVTQYF. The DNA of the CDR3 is TGTGCCAGTAGTATTATAGCGGGGGCCTCCCAAGTTACCCAGTACTTC.

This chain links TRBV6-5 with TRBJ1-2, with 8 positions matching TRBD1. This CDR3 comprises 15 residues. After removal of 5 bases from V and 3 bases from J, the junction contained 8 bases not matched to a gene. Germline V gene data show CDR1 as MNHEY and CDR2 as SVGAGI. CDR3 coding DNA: TGTGCCAGCAGTCCCCGGACAGGGCAATACTATGGCTACACCTTC. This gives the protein CASSPRTGQYYGYTF.

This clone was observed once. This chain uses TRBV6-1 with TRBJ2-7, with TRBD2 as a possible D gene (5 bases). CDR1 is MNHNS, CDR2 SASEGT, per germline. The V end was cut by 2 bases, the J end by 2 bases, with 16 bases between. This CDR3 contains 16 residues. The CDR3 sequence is CASSEWGEDPPYEQYF. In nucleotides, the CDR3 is TGTGCCAGCAGTGAATGGGGAGAGGACCCCCCCTACGAGCAGTACTTC.

The CDR3 loop reads CASSLGGFEKLFF. The CDR3 DNA sequence: TGTGCCAGCAGTTTGGGGGGTTTTGAAAAACTGTTTTTT. The chain joins TRBV28 to TRBJ1-4; D may be TRBD1 (5 bases). V gave up 3 bases and J gave up 7 bases, with 9 bases separating them. The CDR3 totals 13 residues. In germline, CDR1 is MDHEN, CDR2 SYDVKM.

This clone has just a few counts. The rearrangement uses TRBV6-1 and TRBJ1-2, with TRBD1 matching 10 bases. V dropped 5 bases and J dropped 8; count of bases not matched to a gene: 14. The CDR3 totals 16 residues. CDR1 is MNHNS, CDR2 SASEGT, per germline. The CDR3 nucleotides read TGTGCCAGCAGTAAAGAAGCGGGACAGGGGAATTGGGGCTACACCTTC. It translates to CASSKEAGQGNWGYTF.

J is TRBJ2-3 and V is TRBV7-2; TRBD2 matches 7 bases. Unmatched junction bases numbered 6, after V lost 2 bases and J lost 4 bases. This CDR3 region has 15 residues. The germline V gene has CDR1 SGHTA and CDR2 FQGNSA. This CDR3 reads CASSLSASGADTQYF. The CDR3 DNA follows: TGTGCCAGCAGCTTATCGGCTAGCGGAGCAGATACGCAGTATTTT. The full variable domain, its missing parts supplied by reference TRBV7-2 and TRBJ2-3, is GAGVSQSPSNKVTEKGKDVELRCDPISGHTALYWYRQSLGQGLEFLIYFQGNSAPDKSGLPSDRFSAERTGGSVSTLTIQRTQQEDSAVYLCASSLSASGADTQYFGPGTRLTVL.

The CDR3 protein is CASITVYEQYF. Here the CDR3 DNA reads TGTGCCAGCATTACGGTCTACGAGCAGTACTTC. The gene calls are TRBV2 and TRBJ2-7; no firm D call. Trimming removed 7 bases from V and 3 bases from J, with 7 bases in between. This CDR3 comprises 11 residues. CDR1 SNHLY and CDR2 FYNNEI come from the germline V gene.

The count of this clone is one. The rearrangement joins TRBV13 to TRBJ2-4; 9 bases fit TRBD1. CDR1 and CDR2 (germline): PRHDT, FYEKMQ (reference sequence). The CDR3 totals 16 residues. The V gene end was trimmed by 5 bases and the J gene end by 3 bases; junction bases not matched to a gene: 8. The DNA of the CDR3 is TGTGCCAGCAGCGACACACAGGGGGCAGGCAAAAACATTCAGTACTTC. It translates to CASSDTQGAGKNIQYF.

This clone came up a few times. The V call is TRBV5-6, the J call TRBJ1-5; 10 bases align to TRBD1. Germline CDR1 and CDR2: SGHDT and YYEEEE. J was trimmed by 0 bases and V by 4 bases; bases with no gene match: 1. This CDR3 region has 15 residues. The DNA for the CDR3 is TGTGCCAGCAGCCGGACAGGGGGTAGCAATCAGCCCCAGCATTTT. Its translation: CASSRTGGSNQPQHF.

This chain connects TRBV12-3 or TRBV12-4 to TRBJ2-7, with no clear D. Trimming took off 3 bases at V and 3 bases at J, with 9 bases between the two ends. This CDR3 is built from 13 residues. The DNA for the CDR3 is TGTGCCAGCAGTTTTTTTAGCTACTACGAGCAGTACTTC. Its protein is CASSFFSYYEQYF.